The 11 T cell receptor beta chains reported below all come from one sample, sequenced in a study of cytomegalovirus exposure and HLA in healthy donors. PCR was performed using 60 Vbeta and 13 Jbeta primers. Repertoires were generated with immunoSEQ multiplex PCR, while TCRdb's copy carries only in-frame clones and drops some. The sample has 100,000 to 120,000 clones; around 80% are singletons. The sequenced material came from PBMCs. The receptor source for this set is a man between 25 and 39 years old in good health and CMV-seropositive.

This clone was seen a few times. The genes are TRBV21-1 and TRBJ2-7; the tabulated D call, TRBD2, remains unverified against the DNA. TRBV21-1 corresponds to a pseudogene. CDR3 length: 16 residues. The CDR3 reads CASSNRAGRDYAKQYF. In nucleotides, the CDR3 is TGTGCCAGCAGCAATAGGGCAGGGAGGGACTACGCTAAGCAGTACTTC.

This rearrangement joins TRBV19 to TRBJ2-7; D gene unclear. This CDR3 comprises 13 residues. The V gene's germline CDR1 is LNHDA and CDR2 SQIVND (reference sequence). V was trimmed by 6 bases and J by 0 bases, leaving 9 bases between them. The CDR3 region has the DNA TGTGCCAGTAGCCCCGGGTCCTCCTACGAGCAGTACTTC. This sequence encodes CASSPGSSYEQYF.

The rearrangement joins TRBV5-1 to TRBJ2-7, with 10 bases that match TRBD1. Trimming at V came to 4 bases and at J to 4 bases, leaving 8 bases not matched to a gene. This CDR3 has 15 amino acids. CDR1 SGHRS and CDR2 YFSETQ come from the germline V gene. The CDR3 DNA is TGCGCCAGCAGCAGTTGGACAGGGGGACGGTACGAGCAGTACTTC. Protein: CASSSWTGGRYEQYF.

The chain has TRBV4-2 and TRBJ2-7; the D gene is possibly TRBD1 (9 bases). The CDR3 spans 18 residues. V was cut by 0 bases and J by 1 base, with 19 bases left in between. Germline loops: CDR1 LGHNA, CDR2 YNFKEQ. The CDR3: CASSQDSGDRAGSYEQYF. CDR3 coding DNA: TGTGCCAGCAGCCAAGATAGCGGGGACAGGGCTGGTTCCTACGAGCAGTACTTC.

The chain joins TRBV5-1 to TRBJ1-2; 7 bases are a match to TRBD1. Germline assignment: CDR1 SGHRS and CDR2 YFSETQ. CDR3 length: 14 residues. Germline trimming cut 3 bases from V and 8 bases from J; bases unmatched to any gene: 10. DNA for the CDR3: TGCGCCAGCAGCTCGACTGCCGAAGGGGGCGGCTACACCTTC. This sequence encodes CASSSTAEGGGYTF.

This chain joins TRBV5-6 and TRBJ1-6, with 10 bases fitting TRBD1. Per the germline V gene, CDR1 is SGHDT and CDR2 is YYEEEE. This CDR3 is built from 14 residues. Trimming at V came to 3 bases and at J to 6 bases, leaving 0 bases not matched to a gene. DNA of the CDR3: TGTGCCAGCAGCTGGGACAGGGGTAATTCACCCCTCCACTTT. Residues: CASSWDRGNSPLHF.

This rearrangement joins TRBV7-3 to TRBJ2-3; the match to TRBD1 covers 9 bases. Per the germline V gene, CDR1 is SGHTA and CDR2 is FQGTGA. Trimming took 2 bases from V and 3 from J; bases not matched to a gene: 3. The CDR3 length is 15 residues. The CDR3 is CASSLAGTGTDTQYF. DNA of the CDR3: TGTGCCAGCAGCTTAGCCGGGACAGGGACAGATACGCAGTATTTT.

Here the CDR3 DNA reads TGTGCCAGCAGAAACCCCAACCAGGGCAATGGCGGCTACACCTTC. It is translated as CASRNPNQGNGGYTF. The V gene is TRBV6-4, the J gene TRBJ1-2, with a possible D match to TRBD1 (5 bases). Germline V gene sequence: CDR1 MRHNA, CDR2 SNTAGT. The ends were cut back, 6 bases at V and 8 bases at J, with 22 bases in the middle. CDR3 length: 15 residues.

The chain combines TRBV29-1 with TRBJ2-7; TRBD1 might be the D (6 bases). The V gene's germline CDR1 is SQVTM and CDR2 ANQGSEA. This CDR3 comprises 11 residues. Between the trimmed V and J ends, which lost 8 bases and 7 bases, there was a span of 15 bases. CDR3 amino acids: CSLTGFLEQYF. The CDR3 coding sequence is TGCAGCTTGACAGGTTTCTTGGAGCAGTACTTC.

V is TRBV11-3 and J is TRBJ2-2; perhaps TRBD2 as D (5 bases). Trimming left V 4 bases short and J 9 bases short, with 15 bases between. The CDR3 loop spans 14 amino acids. CDR1 is SGHNT and CDR2 is YENEEA in the germline V gene. The CDR3 sequence: CASSSRGRDRELFF. As DNA, the CDR3 is TGTGCCAGCAGCTCGCGTGGGAGAGACAGGGAGCTGTTTTTT.

The rearrangement uses TRBV4-3 and TRBJ2-3, with D tentatively TRBD1 (5 bases). V lost 0 bases and J lost 4, with 11 bases in between. Per germline, CDR1 LGHNA and CDR2 YSLEER. The CDR3 contains 15 residues. CDR3 protein: CASSQDTQGADTQYF. The CDR3 DNA reads TGCGCCAGCAGCCAAGATACCCAGGGTGCAGATACGCAGTATTTT.